This TCR beta chain appears in the sequencing data of a study of cytomegalovirus exposure and HLA in healthy donors. Looking at the study overall: Unique TCR beta sequences numbering 95 million to 130 million came from around 180 million T cells in an earlier analysis. In terms of ancestry, the Caucasian-associated cluster contained more than 65% of the approximately 400 genotyped donors.

Overall study results and limits: In a later analysis, specific HLA alleles were associated with 15,000 to 20,000 TCR beta sequences at a 0.05 false discovery rate. Later analysis associated a missense DCLRE1C variant with TCR beta V- and J-gene trimming.

Amplification used 60 Vbeta primers and 13 Jbeta primers. This table comes from immunoSEQ multiplex PCR, and its TCRdb copy is limited to in-frame clones, with some not included. The sample holds about 200,000 clones, around 83% seen once. On this clone: Its specificity is not known.

The CDR3 is 17 residues long. Trimming removed 5 bases at V and 0 bases at J, with 14 bases between. Germline CDR1 is MDHEN and CDR2 is SYDVKM. Specimen: PBMCs. V is TRBV28 and J is TRBJ2-6; D call uncertain. The clonotype was recovered from a girl aged 10-17 years in good health and CMV-seronegative. The CDR3 loop reads CASSLKQKVSGANVLTF. In nucleotides, the CDR3 is TGTGCCAGCAGTCTCAAACAGAAAGTCTCTGGGGCCAACGTCCTGACTTTC.